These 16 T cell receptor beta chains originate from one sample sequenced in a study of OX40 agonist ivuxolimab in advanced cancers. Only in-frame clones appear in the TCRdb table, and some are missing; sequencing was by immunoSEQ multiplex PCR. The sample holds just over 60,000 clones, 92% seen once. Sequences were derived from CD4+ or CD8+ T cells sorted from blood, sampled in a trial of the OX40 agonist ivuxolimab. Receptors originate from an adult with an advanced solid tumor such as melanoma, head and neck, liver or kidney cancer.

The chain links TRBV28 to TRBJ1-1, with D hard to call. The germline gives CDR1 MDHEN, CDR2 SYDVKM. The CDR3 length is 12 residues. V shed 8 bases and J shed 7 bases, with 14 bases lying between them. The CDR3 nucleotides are TGTGCCAGCGCTGTAACAATTAATGAAGCTTTCTTT. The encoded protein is CASAVTINEAFF. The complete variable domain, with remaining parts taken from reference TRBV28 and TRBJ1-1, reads DVKVTQSSRYLVKRTGEKVFLECVQDMDHENMFWYRQDPGLGLRLIYFSYDVKMKEKGDIPEGYSVSREKKERFSLILESASTNQTSMYLCASAVTINEAFFGQGTRLTVV.

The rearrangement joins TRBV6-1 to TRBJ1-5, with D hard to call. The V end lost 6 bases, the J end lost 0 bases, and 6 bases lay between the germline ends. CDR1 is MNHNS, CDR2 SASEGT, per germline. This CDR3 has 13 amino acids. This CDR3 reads CASRVNSNQPQHF. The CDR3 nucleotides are TGTGCCAGCAGGGTGAATAGCAATCAGCCCCAGCATTTT.

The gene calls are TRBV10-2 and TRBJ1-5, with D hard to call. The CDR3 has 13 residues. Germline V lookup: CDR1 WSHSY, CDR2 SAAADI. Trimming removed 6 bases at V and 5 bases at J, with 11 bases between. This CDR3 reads CASSFTVDQPQHF. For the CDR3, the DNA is TGCGCCAGCAGCTTCACAGTGGATCAGCCCCAGCATTTT.

CDR3 in amino acids: CASSLSSYEQYF. The CDR3 coding sequence is TGCGCCAGCAGTTTGTCATCGTACGAGCAGTACTTC. The gene calls are TRBV23-1 and TRBJ2-7, with D uncertain. TRBV23-1 is an ORF for which the function is uncertain. V lost 5 bases, J lost 4 bases, and 9 bases lay in between. The length of the CDR3 is 12 residues.

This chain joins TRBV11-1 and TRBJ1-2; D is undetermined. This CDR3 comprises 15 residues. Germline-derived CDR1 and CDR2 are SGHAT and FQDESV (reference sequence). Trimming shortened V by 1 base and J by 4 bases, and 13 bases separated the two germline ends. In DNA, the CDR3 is TGTGCCAGCAGCTTAGGTAGGGTTGGCATCTATGGCTACACCTTC. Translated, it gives CASSLGRVGIYGYTF. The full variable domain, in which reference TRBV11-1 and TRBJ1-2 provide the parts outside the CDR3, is EAEVAQSPRYKITEKSQAVAFWCDPISGHATLYWYRQILGQGPELLVQFQDESVVDDSQLPKDRFSAERLKGVDSTLKIQPAELGDSAMYLCASSLGRVGIYGYTFGSGTRLTVV.

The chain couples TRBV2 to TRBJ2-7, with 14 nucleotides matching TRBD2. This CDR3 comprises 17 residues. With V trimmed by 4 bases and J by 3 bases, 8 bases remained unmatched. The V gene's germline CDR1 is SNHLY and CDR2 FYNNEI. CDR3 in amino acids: CASSGTGTSGSIYEQYF. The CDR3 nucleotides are TGTGCCAGCAGTGGGACCGGGACTAGCGGGAGCATCTACGAGCAGTACTTC.

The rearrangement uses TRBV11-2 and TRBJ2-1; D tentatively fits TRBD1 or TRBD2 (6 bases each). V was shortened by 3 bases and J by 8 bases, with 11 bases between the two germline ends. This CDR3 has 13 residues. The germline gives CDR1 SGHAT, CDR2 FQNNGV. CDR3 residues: CASSFVEGDEQFF. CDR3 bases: TGTGCCAGCAGCTTTGTGGAGGGGGATGAGCAGTTCTTC.

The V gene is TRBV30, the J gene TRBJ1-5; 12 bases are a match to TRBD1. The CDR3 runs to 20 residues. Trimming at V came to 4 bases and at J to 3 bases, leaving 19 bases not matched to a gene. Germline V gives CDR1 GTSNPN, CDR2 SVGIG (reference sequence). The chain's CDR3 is CAWKLGTGQGALRANQPQHF. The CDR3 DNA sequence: TGTGCCTGGAAACTAGGTACGGGACAGGGGGCCCTTAGGGCCAATCAGCCCCAGCATTTT.

The CDR3 is CAWSADGIGEQYF. In DNA form, the CDR3 reads TGTGCCTGGAGTGCGGACGGGATCGGTGAGCAGTACTTC. The chain joins TRBV30 to TRBJ2-7; a weak D match, TRBD2 (5 bases). Germline V CDR1 and CDR2: GTSNPN, SVGIG (reference sequence). CDR3 length equals 13 residues. V gave up 1 base and J gave up 7 bases, with 14 bases separating them.

CDR3 amino acids: CASSLRTGGTEAFF. The CDR3 bases are TGTGCCAGCAGCCTGAGGACAGGGGGCACTGAAGCTTTCTTT. The J gene is TRBJ1-1, the V gene TRBV27, with TRBD1 identical over 10 bases. CDR1 and CDR2 (germline): MNHEY, SMNVEV (reference sequence). Trimming at V came to 6 bases and at J to 4 bases, leaving 5 bases not matched to a gene. This CDR3 contains 14 residues.

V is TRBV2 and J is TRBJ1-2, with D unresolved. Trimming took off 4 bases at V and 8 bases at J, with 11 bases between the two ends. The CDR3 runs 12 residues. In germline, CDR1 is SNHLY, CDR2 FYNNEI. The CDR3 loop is CASSVGVEGYTF. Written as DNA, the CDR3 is TGTGCCAGCAGTGTCGGGGTAGAGGGCTACACCTTC. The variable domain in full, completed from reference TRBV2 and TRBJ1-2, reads EPEVTQTPSHQVTQMGQEVILRCVPISNHLYFYWYRQILGQKVEFLVSFYNNEISEKSEIFDDQFSVERPDGSNFTLKIRSTKLEDSAMYFCASSVGVEGYTFGSGTRLTVV.

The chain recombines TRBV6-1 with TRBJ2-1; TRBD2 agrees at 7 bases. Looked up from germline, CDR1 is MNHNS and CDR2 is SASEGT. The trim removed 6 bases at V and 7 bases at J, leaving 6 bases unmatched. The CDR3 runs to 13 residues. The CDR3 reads CASRGLEWNEQFF. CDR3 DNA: TGTGCCAGCAGAGGACTAGAGTGGAATGAGCAGTTCTTC.

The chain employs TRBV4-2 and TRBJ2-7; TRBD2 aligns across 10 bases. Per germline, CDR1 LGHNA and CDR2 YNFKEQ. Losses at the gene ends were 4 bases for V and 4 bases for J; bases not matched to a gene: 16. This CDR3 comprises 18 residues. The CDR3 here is CASSRSSPSSGSTYEQYF. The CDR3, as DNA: TGTGCCAGCAGCCGAAGTTCCCCTTCTAGCGGGAGTACGTACGAGCAGTACTTC.

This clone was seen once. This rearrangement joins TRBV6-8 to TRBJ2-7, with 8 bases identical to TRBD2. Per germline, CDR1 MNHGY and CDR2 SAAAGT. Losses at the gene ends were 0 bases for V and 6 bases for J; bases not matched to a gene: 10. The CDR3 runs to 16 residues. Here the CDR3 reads CASSYSRGAGAVEQYF. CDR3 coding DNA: TGTGCCAGCAGTTACTCGAGGGGAGCGGGAGCGGTCGAGCAGTACTTC.

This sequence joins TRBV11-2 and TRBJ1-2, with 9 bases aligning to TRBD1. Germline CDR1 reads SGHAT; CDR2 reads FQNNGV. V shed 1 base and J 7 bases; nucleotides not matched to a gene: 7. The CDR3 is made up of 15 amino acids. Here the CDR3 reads CASSLARDRAGGYTF. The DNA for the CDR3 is TGTGCCAGCAGCTTAGCCCGGGACAGGGCGGGTGGCTACACCTTC.

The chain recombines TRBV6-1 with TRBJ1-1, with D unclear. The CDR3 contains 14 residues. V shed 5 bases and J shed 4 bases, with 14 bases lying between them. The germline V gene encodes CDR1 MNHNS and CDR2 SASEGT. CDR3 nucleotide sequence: TGTGCCAGCAGTTCCCTCCCAACGGGCACTGAAGCTTTCTTT. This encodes CASSSLPTGTEAFF.